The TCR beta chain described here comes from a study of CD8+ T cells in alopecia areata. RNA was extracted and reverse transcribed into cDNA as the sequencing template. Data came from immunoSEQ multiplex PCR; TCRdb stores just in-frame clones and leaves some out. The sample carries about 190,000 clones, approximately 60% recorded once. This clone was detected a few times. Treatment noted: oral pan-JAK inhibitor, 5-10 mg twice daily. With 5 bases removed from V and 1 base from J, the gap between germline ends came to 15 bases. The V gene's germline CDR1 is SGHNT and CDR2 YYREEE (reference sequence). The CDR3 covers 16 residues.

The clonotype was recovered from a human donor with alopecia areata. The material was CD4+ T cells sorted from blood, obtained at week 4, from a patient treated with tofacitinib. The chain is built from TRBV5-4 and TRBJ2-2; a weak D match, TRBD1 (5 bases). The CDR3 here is CASSFGAHLNTGELFF. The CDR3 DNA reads TGTGCCAGCAGTTTTGGGGCCCACCTGAACACCGGGGAGCTGTTTTTT.